This T cell receptor beta chain was recorded in a study of blood T cell repertoires in COVID-19. In the study overall: Spain, Italy and the United States supplied samples that represented acute and convalescent COVID-19. In each case, the material was cDNA or gDNA derived from T cells, B-cell-depleted T cells, or PBMCs.

In the study's own analysis: How many nucleated cells were present was estimated from reference gene primer amplification. The table came from immunoSEQ multiplex PCR; TCRdb's copy has only in-frame clones and leaves some out. V and J calls and clone size follow that table, whereas D and trimming were derived from the DNA. Here the sample spans 90,000 to 100,000 clones, approximately 82% being singletons. The CDR3 spans 13 residues. Trimming left V 5 bases short and J 1 base short, with 8 bases between. Germline lookup yields CDR1 SGHTA and CDR2 FQGTGA. The sample was peripheral blood. The sequence was obtained from a man between 70 and 80 years old with active or convalescent COVID-19. V is TRBV7-3 and J is TRBJ1-1; tentative D call: TRBD1 (5 bases). DNA for the CDR3: TGTGCCAGCAGCCGAGGACAGAACACTGAAGCTTTCTTT. Its protein product is CASSRGQNTEAFF.